This record concerns one TCR beta chain sequence. The antigen is unknown. This may arise from a read error, as a much more abundant clone is one base away. This specimen belongs to a study of read filtering for tumor transcriptome and immune sequencing. The overall study: Among patients, 17 to 20 were male and approximately 15 female, aged about 40 to 90 (mean around 61). Whole-transcriptome libraries were prepared after DNase treatment. The study, taken as a whole, reports: In IR-seq, single-read clonotypes were about 80% of clonotypes but approximately 3.2% of reads.

From 400 to 450 ng of RNA, a library with molecular barcoded alpha/delta and beta/gamma adaptors was made. TCRdb re-called the reads through MiXCR, storing one row per CDR3 protein. The profile shows 120,000 or so distinct CDR3 sequences, 10% to 15% of them singletons. Germline V gene data show CDR1 as LNHDA and CDR2 as SQIVND (reference sequence). This CDR3 region has 16 residues. This TCR was sampled from a donor aged 40 or older with multiple myeloma. The sample consisted of a population of CD138-negative cells sorted from bone marrow. The chain recombines TRBV19 with TRBJ2-2; TRBD2 aligns across 11 bases. Here the CDR3 DNA reads TGTGCCAGTAGGACTTTAGCGGGAGGGAACACCGGGGTGCTGTTTTTT. It yields the protein CASRTLAGGNTGVLFF.